This T cell receptor beta chain was identified during a study of OX40 agonist ivuxolimab in advanced cancers. Assay used: immunoSEQ multiplex PCR; TCRdb lists only in-frame clones, some missing. Seen here are 77,000 or so clones, roughly 90% observed once, and the top ten hold around 0.8%. In germline, CDR1 is SEHNR, CDR2 FQNEAQ (reference sequence). V lost 4 bases, J lost 10 bases, and 10 bases lay in between. The CDR3 sequence is 12 residues long. The V call is TRBV7-9, the J call TRBJ1-4; D might be TRBD1 (6 bases). The input for sequencing was CD4+ or CD8+ T cells sorted from blood, taken in a trial of the OX40 agonist ivuxolimab. The receptor's source is an adult with an advanced solid tumor such as melanoma, head and neck, liver or kidney cancer. CDR3 region: CASSWGAAKLFF. The DNA of the CDR3 is TGTGCCAGCAGCTGGGGGGCGGCAAAACTGTTTTTT.